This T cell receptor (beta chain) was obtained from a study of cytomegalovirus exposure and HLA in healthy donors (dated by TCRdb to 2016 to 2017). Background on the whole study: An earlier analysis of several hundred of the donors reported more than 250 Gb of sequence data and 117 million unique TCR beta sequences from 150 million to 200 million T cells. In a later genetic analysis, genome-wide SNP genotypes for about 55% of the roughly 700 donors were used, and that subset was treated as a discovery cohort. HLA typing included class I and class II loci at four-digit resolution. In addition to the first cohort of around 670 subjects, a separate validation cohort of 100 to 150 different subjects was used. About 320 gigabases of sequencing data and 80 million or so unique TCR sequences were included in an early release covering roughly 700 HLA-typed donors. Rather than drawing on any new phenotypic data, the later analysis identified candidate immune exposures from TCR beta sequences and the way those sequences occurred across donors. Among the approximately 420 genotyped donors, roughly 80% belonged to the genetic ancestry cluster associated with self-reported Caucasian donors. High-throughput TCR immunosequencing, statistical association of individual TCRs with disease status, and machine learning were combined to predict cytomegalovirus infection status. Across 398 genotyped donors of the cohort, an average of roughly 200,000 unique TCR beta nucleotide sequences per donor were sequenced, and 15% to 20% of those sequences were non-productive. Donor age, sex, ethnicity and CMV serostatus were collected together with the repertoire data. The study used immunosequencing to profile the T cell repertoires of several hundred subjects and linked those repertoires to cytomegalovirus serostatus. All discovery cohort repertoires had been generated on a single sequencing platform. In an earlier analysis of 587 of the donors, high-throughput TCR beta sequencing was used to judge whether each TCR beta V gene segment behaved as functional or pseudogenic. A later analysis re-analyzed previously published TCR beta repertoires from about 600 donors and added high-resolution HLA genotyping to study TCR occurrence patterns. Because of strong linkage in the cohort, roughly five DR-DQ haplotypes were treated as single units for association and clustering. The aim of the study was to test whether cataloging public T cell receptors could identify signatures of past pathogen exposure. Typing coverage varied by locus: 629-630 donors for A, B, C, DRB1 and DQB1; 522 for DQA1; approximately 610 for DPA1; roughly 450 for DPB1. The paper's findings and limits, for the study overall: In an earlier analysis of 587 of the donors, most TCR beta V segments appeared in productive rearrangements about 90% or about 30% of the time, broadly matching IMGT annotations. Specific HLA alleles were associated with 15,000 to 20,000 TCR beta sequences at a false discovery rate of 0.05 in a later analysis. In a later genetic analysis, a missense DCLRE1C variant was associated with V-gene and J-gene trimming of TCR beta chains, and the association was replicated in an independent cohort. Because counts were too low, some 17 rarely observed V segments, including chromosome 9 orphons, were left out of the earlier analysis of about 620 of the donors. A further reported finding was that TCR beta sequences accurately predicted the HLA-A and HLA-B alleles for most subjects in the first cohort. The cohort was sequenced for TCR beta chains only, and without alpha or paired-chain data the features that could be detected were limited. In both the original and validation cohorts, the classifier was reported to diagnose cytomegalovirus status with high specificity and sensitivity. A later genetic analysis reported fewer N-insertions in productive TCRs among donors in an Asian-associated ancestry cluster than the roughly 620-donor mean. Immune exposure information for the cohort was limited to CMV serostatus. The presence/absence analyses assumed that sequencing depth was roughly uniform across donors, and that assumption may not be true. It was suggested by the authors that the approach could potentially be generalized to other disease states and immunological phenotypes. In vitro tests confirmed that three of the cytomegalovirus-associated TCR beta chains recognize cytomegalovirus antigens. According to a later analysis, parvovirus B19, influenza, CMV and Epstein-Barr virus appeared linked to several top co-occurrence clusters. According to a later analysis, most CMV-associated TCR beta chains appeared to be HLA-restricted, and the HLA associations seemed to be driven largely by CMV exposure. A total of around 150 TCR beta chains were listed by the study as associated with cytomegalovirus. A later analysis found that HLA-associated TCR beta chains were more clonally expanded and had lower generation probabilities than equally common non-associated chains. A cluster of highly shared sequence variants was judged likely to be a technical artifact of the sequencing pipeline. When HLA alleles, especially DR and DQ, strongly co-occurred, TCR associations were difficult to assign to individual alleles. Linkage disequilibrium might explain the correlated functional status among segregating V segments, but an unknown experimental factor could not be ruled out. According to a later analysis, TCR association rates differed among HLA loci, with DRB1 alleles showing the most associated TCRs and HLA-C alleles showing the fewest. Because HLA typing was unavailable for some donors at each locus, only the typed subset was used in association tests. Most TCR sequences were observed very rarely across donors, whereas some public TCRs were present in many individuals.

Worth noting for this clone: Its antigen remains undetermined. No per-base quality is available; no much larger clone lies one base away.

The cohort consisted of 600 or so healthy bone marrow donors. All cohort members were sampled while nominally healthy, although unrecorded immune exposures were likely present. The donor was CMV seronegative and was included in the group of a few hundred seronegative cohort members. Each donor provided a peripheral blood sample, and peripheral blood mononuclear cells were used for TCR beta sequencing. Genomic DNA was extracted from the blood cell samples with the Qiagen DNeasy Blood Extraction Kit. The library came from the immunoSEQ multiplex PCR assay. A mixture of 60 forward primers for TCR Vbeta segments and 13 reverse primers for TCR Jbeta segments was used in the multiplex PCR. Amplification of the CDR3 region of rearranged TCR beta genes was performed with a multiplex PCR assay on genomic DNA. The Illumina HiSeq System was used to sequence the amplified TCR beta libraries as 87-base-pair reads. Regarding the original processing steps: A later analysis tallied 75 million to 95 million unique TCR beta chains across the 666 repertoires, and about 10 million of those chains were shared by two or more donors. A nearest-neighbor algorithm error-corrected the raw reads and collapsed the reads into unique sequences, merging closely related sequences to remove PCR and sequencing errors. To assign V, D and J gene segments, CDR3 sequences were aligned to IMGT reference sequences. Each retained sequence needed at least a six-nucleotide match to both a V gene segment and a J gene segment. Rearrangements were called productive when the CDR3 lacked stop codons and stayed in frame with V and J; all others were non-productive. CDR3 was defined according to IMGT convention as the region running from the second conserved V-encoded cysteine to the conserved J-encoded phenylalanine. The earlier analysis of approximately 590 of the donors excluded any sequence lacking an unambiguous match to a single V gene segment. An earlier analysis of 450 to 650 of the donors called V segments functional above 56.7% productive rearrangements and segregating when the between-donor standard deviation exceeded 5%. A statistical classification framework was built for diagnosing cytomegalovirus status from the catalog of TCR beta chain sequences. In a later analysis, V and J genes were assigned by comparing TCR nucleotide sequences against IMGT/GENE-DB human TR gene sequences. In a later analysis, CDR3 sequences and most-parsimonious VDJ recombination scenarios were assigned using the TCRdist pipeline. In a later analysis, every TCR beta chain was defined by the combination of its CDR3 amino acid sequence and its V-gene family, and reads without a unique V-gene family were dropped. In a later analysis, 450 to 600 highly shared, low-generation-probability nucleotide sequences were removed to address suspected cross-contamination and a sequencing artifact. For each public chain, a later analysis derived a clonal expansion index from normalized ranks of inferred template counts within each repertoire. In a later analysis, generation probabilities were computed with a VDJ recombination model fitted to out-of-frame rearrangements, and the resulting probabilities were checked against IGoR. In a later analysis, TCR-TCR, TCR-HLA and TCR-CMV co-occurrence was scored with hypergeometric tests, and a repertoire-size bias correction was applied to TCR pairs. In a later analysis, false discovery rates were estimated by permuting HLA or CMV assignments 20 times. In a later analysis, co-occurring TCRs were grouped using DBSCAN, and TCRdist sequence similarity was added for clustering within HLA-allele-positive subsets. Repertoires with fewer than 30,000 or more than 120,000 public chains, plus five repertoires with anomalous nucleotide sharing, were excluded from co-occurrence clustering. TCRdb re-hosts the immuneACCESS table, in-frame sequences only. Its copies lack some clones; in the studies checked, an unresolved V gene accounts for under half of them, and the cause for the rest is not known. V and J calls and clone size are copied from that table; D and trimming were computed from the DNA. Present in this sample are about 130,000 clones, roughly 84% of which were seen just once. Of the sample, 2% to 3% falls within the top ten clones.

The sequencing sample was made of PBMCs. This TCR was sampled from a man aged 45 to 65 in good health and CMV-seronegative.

CDR3 region: CASSAETGQYNEQFF. The sequenced DNA is TGTGCCAGCAGCGCAGAGACAGGGCAGTACAATGAGCAGTTCTTC. The rearranged segments are TRBV9 and TRBJ2-1; 7 middle bases align to TRBD1. Reading the germline V gene gives CDR1 SGDLS and CDR2 YYNGEE. The junction shows trimming of 3 bases on V and 4 bases on J, and the gene matches do not reach 7 bases of it. The CDR3 goes from the cysteine to the phenylalanine over 15 residues. The retained sequence is limited to the CDR3, 45 bases, with the frame set at the first base.